Listed below are T cell receptor beta chains from one sample, sequenced in a study of T-cell reconstitution after alpha-beta-depleted transplantation in children. MiXCR, applied by TCRdb to the PCR reads, yields one record per CDR3 protein. This sample has hundreds of thousands of distinct CDR3 sequences, with about an eighth found just once. The source material was PBMCs, sampled before TCRalphabeta/CD19-depleted stem cell transplant. The origin of the receptors is a girl under 10 years old with congenital amegakaryocytic thrombocytopenia, due to receive a stem cell transplant. The CDR3 runs from the conserved cysteine through the conserved F or W. D genes are given only for firm matches. Some rows have no size entry. The others give once, few or many, or a class for an expanded clone.

V gene: TRBV7-3; D gene: -; clone size: -; J gene: TRBJ2-3; CDR3 DNA: TGTGCCAGCAGCCCCGGAGGACTGCTAGATACGCAGTATTTT; CDR3 protein: CASSPGGLLDTQYF
V gene: TRBV15; D gene: -; clone size: -; J gene: TRBJ2-5; CDR3 DNA: TGTGCCACCAGCAGAGATCATTTGGCCGGGACCAAAGAGACCCAGTACTTC; CDR3 protein: CATSRDHLAGTKETQYF
V gene: TRBV20-1; D gene: -; clone size: few; J gene: TRBJ2-7; CDR3 DNA: TGCAGTGCTAGGGATAAGGGGGAGCAGTACTTC; CDR3 protein: CSARDKGEQYF
V gene: TRBV20-1; D gene: TRBD2; clone size: many; J gene: TRBJ2-1; CDR3 DNA: TGCAGCGGAAGCGGGAGGAGATTTGAGCAGTTCTTC; CDR3 protein: CSGSGRRFEQFF
V gene: TRBV12-3/TRBV12-4; D gene: TRBD2; clone size: many; J gene: TRBJ2-4; CDR3 DNA: TGTGCCAGCAGTTCAAGTAGCGGGAGGAGCAAAAACATTCAGTACTTC; CDR3 protein: CASSSSSGRSKNIQYF
V gene: TRBV10-3; D gene: -; clone size: many; J gene: TRBJ2-3; CDR3 DNA: TGTGCCATCAGCCGACAGACCCCTAGCACAGATACGCAGTATTTT; CDR3 protein: CAISRQTPSTDTQYF
V gene: TRBV5-1; D gene: -; clone size: few; J gene: TRBJ2-5; CDR3 DNA: TGCGCCAGCGCCTCACAAGAGACCCAGTACTTC; CDR3 protein: CASASQETQYF
V gene: TRBV5-1; D gene: -; clone size: -; J gene: TRBJ2-7; CDR3 DNA: TGCGCCAGCAGCCCATTTCGTACTGGGGGCCACGAGCAGTGCTTC; CDR3 protein: CASSPFRTGGHEQCF
V gene: TRBV5-1; D gene: -; clone size: few; J gene: TRBJ2-7; CDR3 DNA: TGCGCCAGCAGCTTGCCCCAGCCTGGTGGGATCTCCTACGAGCAGTACTTC; CDR3 protein: CASSLPQPGGISYEQYF
V gene: TRBV27; D gene: -; clone size: -; J gene: TRBJ1-4; CDR3 DNA: TGTGCCAGCAGTTTTACTAGGATCGGCGAAAAACTGTTTTTT; CDR3 protein: CASSFTRIGEKLFF
V gene: TRBV7-6; D gene: TRBD2; clone size: -; J gene: TRBJ2-2; CDR3 DNA: TGTGCCAGCAGCTTAGCCTTTGCGGGAGGCACCGGGGAGCTGTTTTTT; CDR3 protein: CASSLAFAGGTGELFF
V gene: TRBV10-2; D gene: TRBD2; clone size: many; J gene: TRBJ2-1; CDR3 DNA: TGCGCCAGCAGTGAACTAGCGGGGGTTTACTACAATGAGCAGTTCTTC; CDR3 protein: CASSELAGVYYNEQFF
V gene: TRBV29-1; D gene: -; clone size: -; J gene: TRBJ2-1; CDR3 DNA: TGCAGCGTTGTGGGACCAACCTACTCCTACAATGAGCAGTTCTTC; CDR3 protein: CSVVGPTYSYNEQFF
V gene: TRBV10-3; D gene: TRBD2; clone size: many; J gene: TRBJ2-7; CDR3 DNA: TGTGCCATCAGAGTAGAGCGGGAATCCAGCGAGCAGTACTTC; CDR3 protein: CAIRVERESSEQYF
V gene: TRBV5-8; D gene: -; clone size: few; J gene: TRBJ2-6; CDR3 DNA: TGTGCCAGCAGCTTGTATGTTCCAGGGACCGGCTCTGGGGCCAACGTCCTGACTTTC; CDR3 protein: CASSLYVPGTGSGANVLTF
V gene: TRBV5-1; D gene: TRBD2; clone size: few; J gene: TRBJ2-7; CDR3 DNA: TGCGCCAGCAGCGCCGGGACTAGTAGCCACGAGCAGTACTTC; CDR3 protein: CASSAGTSSHEQYF
V gene: TRBV15; D gene: -; clone size: -; J gene: TRBJ1-6; CDR3 DNA: TGTGCCACCAGCAGAGCGCGCCAGGGAAATTCACCCCTCCACTTT; CDR3 protein: CATSRARQGNSPLHF
V gene: TRBV20-1; D gene: TRBD1; clone size: few; J gene: TRBJ2-7; CDR3 DNA: TGCAGTGCTCCGAAGGTTGGCAGGGGGCCCTACGAGCAGTACTTC; CDR3 protein: CSAPKVGRGPYEQYF
V gene: TRBV28; D gene: -; clone size: many; J gene: TRBJ1-1; CDR3 DNA: TGTGCCAGCAGTCTGGACAGCAACACTGAAGCTTTCTTT; CDR3 protein: CASSLDSNTEAFF
V gene: TRBV7-2; D gene: -; clone size: many; J gene: TRBJ2-3; CDR3 DNA: TGTGCCAGCAGCTTATCCCAGCGGGATACGCAGTATTTT; CDR3 protein: CASSLSQRDTQYF
V gene: TRBV5-4; D gene: TRBD2; clone size: -; J gene: TRBJ2-1; CDR3 DNA: TGTGCCAGCAGCGCTGGACTAGCGGGCCCCTACAATGAGCAGTTCTTC; CDR3 protein: CASSAGLAGPYNEQFF
V gene: TRBV5-1; D gene: TRBD2; clone size: many; J gene: TRBJ2-2; CDR3 DNA: TGCGCCAGCAGCTTGGGATCTAGCGGGCCGAACACCGGGGAGCTGTTTTTT; CDR3 protein: CASSLGSSGPNTGELFF
V gene: TRBV20-1; D gene: -; clone size: many; J gene: TRBJ2-1; CDR3 DNA: TGCAGTGCTAGAGTAAGTGGGACCACCGTGGATGAGCAGTTCTTC; CDR3 protein: CSARVSGTTVDEQFF
V gene: TRBV27; D gene: TRBD1; clone size: few; J gene: TRBJ2-5; CDR3 DNA: TGTGCCAGCAGGGACAGGCTTCAAGAGACCCAGTACTTC; CDR3 protein: CASRDRLQETQYF
V gene: TRBV29-1; D gene: TRBD2; clone size: many; J gene: TRBJ2-7; CDR3 DNA: TGCAGCGTTGAAAGGGAGGGCAGCACCTACGAGCAGTACTTC; CDR3 protein: CSVEREGSTYEQYF
V gene: TRBV20-1; D gene: -; clone size: few; J gene: TRBJ2-7; CDR3 DNA: TGCAGTGCTATGGGGGGTCGGGCCGGACCCTACGAGCAGTACTTC; CDR3 protein: CSAMGGRAGPYEQYF
V gene: TRBV20-1; D gene: -; clone size: many; J gene: TRBJ2-3; CDR3 DNA: TGCAGTGCTAGCCCCGCCCGGGATACGCAGTATTTT; CDR3 protein: CSASPARDTQYF
V gene: TRBV5-1; D gene: TRBD2; clone size: many; J gene: TRBJ2-7; CDR3 DNA: TGCGCCAGCAGCCCAGGACTAGCGGGAGTTAAAACGGTGGGCGAGCAGTACTTC; CDR3 protein: CASSPGLAGVKTVGEQYF
V gene: TRBV18; D gene: TRBD2; clone size: -; J gene: TRBJ2-1; CDR3 DNA: TGTGCCAGCCGGGGACTAGCGATAAGATACAATGAGCAGTTCTTC; CDR3 protein: CASRGLAIRYNEQFF
V gene: TRBV11-2; D gene: -; clone size: -; J gene: TRBJ1-1; CDR3 DNA: TGTACCAGCATGGGAAACACTGAAGCTTTCTTT; CDR3 protein: CTSMGNTEAFF
V gene: TRBV28; D gene: -; clone size: -; J gene: TRBJ1-2; CDR3 DNA: TGTGCCAGCAGTTTGGCCCTCTATGGCTACACCTTC; CDR3 protein: CASSLALYGYTF
V gene: TRBV14; D gene: -; clone size: few; J gene: TRBJ2-7; CDR3 DNA: TGTGCCAGCAGCCCCAGCTTAGGACAGAACTTCTACGAGCAGTACTTC; CDR3 protein: CASSPSLGQNFYEQYF
V gene: TRBV29-1; D gene: TRBD2; clone size: few; J gene: TRBJ2-5; CDR3 DNA: TGCAGCGTTGAATTCGCGGGAGGGCAAGAGACCCAGTACTTC; CDR3 protein: CSVEFAGGQETQYF
V gene: TRBV20-1; D gene: TRBD2; clone size: few; J gene: TRBJ2-7; CDR3 DNA: TGCAGTGCTAGCAGGACTAGCGGGACCTTCGAGCAGTACTTC; CDR3 protein: CSASRTSGTFEQYF
V gene: TRBV20-1; D gene: TRBD2; clone size: few; J gene: TRBJ2-3; CDR3 DNA: TGCAGTGCTGGACTAGCGGGTCACACAGATACGCAGTATTTT; CDR3 protein: CSAGLAGHTDTQYF
V gene: TRBV5-1; D gene: -; clone size: many; J gene: TRBJ2-2; CDR3 DNA: TGCGCCAGCAGCTTTACTAGCCCCGGGGAGCTGTTTTTT; CDR3 protein: CASSFTSPGELFF
V gene: TRBV20-1; D gene: -; clone size: -; J gene: TRBJ2-5; CDR3 DNA: TGCAGTGCTAGAGAACAAGAGACCCAGTACTTC; CDR3 protein: CSAREQETQYF
V gene: TRBV2; D gene: TRBD2; clone size: many; J gene: TRBJ2-1; CDR3 DNA: TGTGCCAGCAGTGAACAGCGGGAGGTCTACAATGAGCAGTTCTTC; CDR3 protein: CASSEQREVYNEQFF
V gene: TRBV24-1; D gene: -; clone size: many; J gene: TRBJ2-3; CDR3 DNA: TGTGCCACCCAGGGGTTACAGGGAGATACGCAGTATTTT; CDR3 protein: CATQGLQGDTQYF
V gene: TRBV5-1; D gene: -; clone size: many; J gene: TRBJ2-5; CDR3 DNA: TGCGCCAGCAGCCCGGTAAAGACAGCACAAGAGACCCAGTACTTC; CDR3 protein: CASSPVKTAQETQYF
V gene: TRBV7-9; D gene: TRBD2; clone size: many; J gene: TRBJ2-3; CDR3 DNA: TGTGCCAGCAGCTCCCATCCGGCGGGAGGGCCAGATACGCAGTATTTT; CDR3 protein: CASSSHPAGGPDTQYF
V gene: TRBV9; D gene: -; clone size: few; J gene: TRBJ2-7; CDR3 DNA: TGTGCCAGCAGCGCCAGACCGAGCTCCTACGAGCAGTACTTC; CDR3 protein: CASSARPSSYEQYF
V gene: TRBV5-1; D gene: -; clone size: many; J gene: TRBJ2-1; CDR3 DNA: TGCGCCAGCAGCTTGGACTTCTCCTACAATGAGCAGTTCTTC; CDR3 protein: CASSLDFSYNEQFF
V gene: TRBV30; D gene: -; clone size: -; J gene: TRBJ2-1; CDR3 DNA: TGTGCCTTTTTCCGGGGTAGGGGGGGGAATGAGCAGTTCTTC; CDR3 protein: CAFFRGRGGNEQFF
V gene: TRBV20-1; D gene: -; clone size: -; J gene: TRBJ2-3; CDR3 DNA: TGCAGTGCTGAAAGGACAGATACGCAGTATTTT; CDR3 protein: CSAERTDTQYF
V gene: TRBV12-3/TRBV12-4; D gene: -; clone size: many; J gene: TRBJ1-2; CDR3 DNA: TGTGCCAGCAGTTTAGCGGCCGGGAACTTTCTCTATGGCTACACCTTC; CDR3 protein: CASSLAAGNFLYGYTF
V gene: TRBV24-1; D gene: TRBD1; clone size: many; J gene: TRBJ1-2; CDR3 DNA: TGTGCCACCAGTGTAGGGACAGTATACACCTTC; CDR3 protein: CATSVGTVYTF
V gene: TRBV2; D gene: -; clone size: many; J gene: TRBJ2-2; CDR3 DNA: TGTGCCAGCAGCCCGGTCCAACCCAGCGGGGAGCTGTTTTTT; CDR3 protein: CASSPVQPSGELFF
V gene: TRBV29-1; D gene: -; clone size: many; J gene: TRBJ2-3; CDR3 DNA: TGCAGCGTTGCCGGTAGCACAGATACGCAGTATTTT; CDR3 protein: CSVAGSTDTQYF
V gene: TRBV20-1; D gene: -; clone size: many; J gene: TRBJ1-3; CDR3 DNA: TGCAGTGCTCCTGAGGGATACACCATATATTTT; CDR3 protein: CSAPEGYTIYF
V gene: TRBV5-1; D gene: -; clone size: many; J gene: TRBJ1-2; CDR3 DNA: TGCGCCAGCAGCCGAGACGGGCCAGGAAGATCTAACTATGGCTACACCTTC; CDR3 protein: CASSRDGPGRSNYGYTF
V gene: TRBV20-1; D gene: -; clone size: -; J gene: TRBJ2-7; CDR3 DNA: TGCAGTGCTAGTTATCTCCCACCCTACGAGCAGTACTTC; CDR3 protein: CSASYLPPYEQYF
V gene: TRBV10-3; D gene: TRBD1; clone size: few; J gene: TRBJ2-7; CDR3 DNA: TGTGCCATCACTCCGGGACAGGGGGCCTACGAGCAGTACTTC; CDR3 protein: CAITPGQGAYEQYF
V gene: TRBV12-3/TRBV12-4; D gene: -; clone size: many; J gene: TRBJ2-2; CDR3 DNA: TGTGCCAGCAGTTTGAGAGGTGCGGTGGCCACCGGGGAGCTGTTTTTT; CDR3 protein: CASSLRGAVATGELFF
V gene: TRBV4-1; D gene: TRBD1; clone size: many; J gene: TRBJ2-1; CDR3 DNA: TGCGCCAGCAGCCAGGGGACAGCCAAATACAATGAGCAGTTCTTC; CDR3 protein: CASSQGTAKYNEQFF
V gene: TRBV7-8; D gene: TRBD1; clone size: few; J gene: TRBJ2-3; CDR3 DNA: TGTGCCAGCAGCATCACGACAGGGGGCATAGATACGCAGTATTTT; CDR3 protein: CASSITTGGIDTQYF
V gene: TRBV6-6; D gene: -; clone size: -; J gene: TRBJ1-1; CDR3 DNA: TGTGCCAGCATCTCCAATCAGGACACTGAAGCTTTCTTT; CDR3 protein: CASISNQDTEAFF
V gene: TRBV20-1; D gene: -; clone size: few; J gene: TRBJ2-2; CDR3 DNA: TGCAGTGCTAGGATTAGGGGCACCGGGGAGCTGTTTTTT; CDR3 protein: CSARIRGTGELFF
V gene: TRBV6-5; D gene: TRBD2; clone size: -; J gene: TRBJ2-2; CDR3 DNA: TGTGCCAGCAGTTGGGGACTAGCGGGAGTGAGCACCGGGGAGCTGTTTTTT; CDR3 protein: CASSWGLAGVSTGELFF